The T cell receptor (beta chain) under discussion was sequenced for a study of T-cell memory formation after mild COVID-19. Study details: TCR clustering was largely donor specific.

This clonotype was picked up a small number of times. One entry per CDR3 protein results from TCRdb running MiXCR on the 5' RACE reads. The data hold around 190,000 distinct CDR3 sequences, with less than 20% observed a single time. The CDR3 extends over 17 amino acids. The germline gives CDR1 LGHNA, CDR2 YSLEER. V trimming: 1 base; J trimming: 10 bases; junction bases outside the gene matches: 13. The receptor comes from a man between 18 and 35 years old who had mild COVID-19 (a few samples of this study predate the infection). Cell type and time point are not known. V gene TRBV4-3 combines with J gene TRBJ2-1; 10 bases are a match to TRBD2. The sample comprised PBMCs or a T cell subset sorted from them (not recorded which). CDR3 sequence: CASSQVSSGGMLIEQFF. Written as DNA, the CDR3 is TGCGCCAGCAGCCAAGTTAGTAGCGGGGGGATGTTAATAGAGCAGTTCTTC.